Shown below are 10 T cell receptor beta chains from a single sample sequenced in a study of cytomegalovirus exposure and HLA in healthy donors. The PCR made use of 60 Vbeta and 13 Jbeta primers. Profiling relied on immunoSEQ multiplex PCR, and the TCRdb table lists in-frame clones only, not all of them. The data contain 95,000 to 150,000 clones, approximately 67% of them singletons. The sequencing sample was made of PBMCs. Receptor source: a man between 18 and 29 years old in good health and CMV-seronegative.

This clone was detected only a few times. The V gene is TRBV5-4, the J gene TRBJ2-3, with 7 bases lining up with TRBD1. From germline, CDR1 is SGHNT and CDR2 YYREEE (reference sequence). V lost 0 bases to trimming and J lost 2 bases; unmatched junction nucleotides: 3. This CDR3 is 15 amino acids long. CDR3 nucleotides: TGTGCCAGCAGCTTGGAACAGGGGCCCACAGATACGCAGTATTTT. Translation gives CASSLEQGPTDTQYF.

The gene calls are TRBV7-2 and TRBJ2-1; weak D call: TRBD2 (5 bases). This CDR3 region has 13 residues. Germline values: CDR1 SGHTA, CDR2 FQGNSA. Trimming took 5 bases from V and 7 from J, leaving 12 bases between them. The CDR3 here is CASSRRSGNEQFF. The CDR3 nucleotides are TGTGCCAGCAGCCGCAGGTCGGGGAATGAGCAGTTCTTC.

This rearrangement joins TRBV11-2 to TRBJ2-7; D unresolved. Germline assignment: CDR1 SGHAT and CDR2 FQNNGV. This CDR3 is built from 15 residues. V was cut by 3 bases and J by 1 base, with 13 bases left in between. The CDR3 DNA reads TGTGCCAGCAGCTTGCGGTCTGGGTTGTCCTACGAGCAGTACTTC. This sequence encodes CASSLRSGLSYEQYF.

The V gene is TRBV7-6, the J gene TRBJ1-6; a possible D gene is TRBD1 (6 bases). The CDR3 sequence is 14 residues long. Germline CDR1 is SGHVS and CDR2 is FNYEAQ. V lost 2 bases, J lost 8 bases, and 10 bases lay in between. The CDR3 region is CASSLLRTDSPLHF. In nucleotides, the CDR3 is TGTGCCAGCAGCTTATTGCGGACAGATTCACCCCTCCACTTT.

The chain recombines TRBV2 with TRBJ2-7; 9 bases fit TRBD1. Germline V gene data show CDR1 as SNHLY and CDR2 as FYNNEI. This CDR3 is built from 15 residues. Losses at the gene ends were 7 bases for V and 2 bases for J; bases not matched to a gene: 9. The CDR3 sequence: CASNPWGTGTYEQYF. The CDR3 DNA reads TGTGCCAGCAACCCTTGGGGGACAGGGACCTACGAGCAGTACTTC. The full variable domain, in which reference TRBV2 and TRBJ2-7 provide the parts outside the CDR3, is EPEVTQTPSHQVTQMGQEVILRCVPISNHLYFYWYRQILGQKVEFLVSFYNNEISEKSEIFDDQFSVERPDGSNFTLKIRSTKLEDSAMYFCASNPWGTGTYEQYFGPGTRLTVT.

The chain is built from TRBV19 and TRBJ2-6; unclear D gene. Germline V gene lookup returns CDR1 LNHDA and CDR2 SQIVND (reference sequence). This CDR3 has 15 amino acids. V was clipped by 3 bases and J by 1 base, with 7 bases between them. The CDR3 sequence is CASSMSLSGANVLTF. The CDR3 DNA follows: TGTGCCAGTAGTATGTCCCTTTCTGGGGCCAACGTCCTGACTTTC.

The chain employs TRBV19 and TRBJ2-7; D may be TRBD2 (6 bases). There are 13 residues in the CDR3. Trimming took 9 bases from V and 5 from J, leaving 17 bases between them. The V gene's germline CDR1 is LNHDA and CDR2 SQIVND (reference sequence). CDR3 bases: TGTGCCAGCCAGACCGATCGCGGGAACGAGCAGTACTTC. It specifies CASQTDRGNEQYF.

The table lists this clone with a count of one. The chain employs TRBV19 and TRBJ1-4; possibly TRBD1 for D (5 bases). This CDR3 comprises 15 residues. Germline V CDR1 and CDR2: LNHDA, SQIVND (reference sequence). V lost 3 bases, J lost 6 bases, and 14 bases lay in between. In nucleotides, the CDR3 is TGTGCCAGTAGTATCGGGGGGGTAGACGATGAAAAACTGTTTTTT. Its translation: CASSIGGVDDEKLFF.

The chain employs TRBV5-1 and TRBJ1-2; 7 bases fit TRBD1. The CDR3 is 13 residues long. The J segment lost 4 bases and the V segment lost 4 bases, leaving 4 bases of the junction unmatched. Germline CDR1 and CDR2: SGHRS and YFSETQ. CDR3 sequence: CASSVQGIYGYTF. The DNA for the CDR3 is TGCGCCAGCAGCGTACAGGGGATCTATGGCTACACCTTC.

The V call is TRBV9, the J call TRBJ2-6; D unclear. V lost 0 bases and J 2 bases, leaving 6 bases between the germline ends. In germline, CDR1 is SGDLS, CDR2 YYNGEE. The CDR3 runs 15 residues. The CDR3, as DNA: TGTGCCAGCAGCGTAGTGCTAGCTGGGGCCAACGTCCTGACTTTC. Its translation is CASSVVLAGANVLTF.